The 24 T cell receptor beta chains in this list originate from one sample, sequenced in a study of CD8+CD57+ T cells in acquired aplastic anemia. Genomic DNA acted as the template from which TCR beta VDJ combination and CDR3 sequence profiling were carried out. Using its own MiXCR run on the reads, TCRdb lists one record per CDR3 protein. The sample shows roughly 81,000 distinct CDR3 sequences, under 50% of them seen only once. The sequenced material came from sorted CD4+, CD8+, or CD8+CD57+ T cells (not recorded which) from PBMCs. The receptors were sampled from a human donor in good health, serving as a control.

A word on this clonotype: A much more abundant neighbour one base away suggests this may be a read error. The V call is TRBV24-1, the J call TRBJ2-2, with TRBD1 matching 8 bases. The V gene's germline CDR1 is KGHDR and CDR2 SFDVKD. CDR3 length equals 17 residues. CDR3 sequence: CAASDLRGRGLVGELFF. DNA of the CDR3: TGTGCCGCCAGTGATTTGCGTGGCAGGGGGCTAGTCGGGGAGCTGTTTTTT.

This clonotype was counted a single time. This chain links TRBV7-9 with TRBJ1-1, with 10 positions matching TRBD1. V shed 2 bases and J 1 base; nucleotides not matched to a gene: 7. Germline CDR1 and CDR2: SEHNR and FQNEAQ (reference sequence). CDR3 length: 17 amino acids. This chain's CDR3 is CASSLWGTGVTNTEAFF. In nucleotides, the CDR3 is TGTGCCAGCAGCTTATGGGGGACAGGGGTCACGAACACTGAAGCTTTCTTT. The full variable domain, its missing parts supplied by reference TRBV7-9 and TRBJ1-1, is DTGVSQNPRHKITKRGQNVTFRCDPISEHNRLYWYRQTLGQGPEFLTYFQNEAQLEKSRLLSDRFSAERPKGSFSTLEIQRTEQGDSAMYLCASSLWGTGVTNTEAFFGQGTRLTVV.

As regards this clonotype: An end of the junction differs from the germline gene, which may be a read error. The V and J genes are TRBV9 and TRBJ1-6; 9 bases match TRBD1. Germline V lookup: CDR1 SGDLS, CDR2 YYNGEE. The CDR3 is 15 amino acids. This chain's CDR3 is CVSSAIGTGYSPLHF. CDR3 in DNA: TGTGTCAGCAGCGCCATCGGGACAGGGTACTCACCCCTCCACTTC. The complete variable domain, with remaining parts taken from reference TRBV9 and TRBJ1-6, reads DSGVTQTPKHLITATGQRVTLRCSPRSGDLSVYWYQQSLDQGLQFLIQYYNGEERAKGNILERFSAQQFPDLHSELNLSSLELGDSALYFCVSSAIGTGYSPLHFGNGTRLTVT.

Comment on this clonotype: The junction departs from the called germline gene at one end, perhaps through a read error. The rearrangement joins TRBV4-1 to TRBJ1-5; possible D gene TRBD1, 6 bases. CDR3 length equals 13 residues. From germline, CDR1 is MGHRA and CDR2 YSYEKL. CDR3 nucleotide sequence: TGCGTCAGCAGCCAAGTGGGGGCTCAGCCCCAGCATTTT. It is translated as CVSSQVGAQPQHF.

V is TRBV7-9 and J is TRBJ2-7; TRBD2 aligns across 7 bases. The ends lost 6 bases at V and 4 bases at J; junction bases unmatched: 3. The CDR3 is 12 residues long. Germline values: CDR1 SEHNR, CDR2 FQNEAQ (reference sequence). The CDR3 reads CASRRERYEQYF. The CDR3 DNA sequence: TGTGCCAGCAGGCGGGAGCGGTACGAGCAGTACTTC.

This chain links TRBV7-9 with TRBJ2-3; no reliable D call. The germline gives CDR1 SEHNR, CDR2 FQNEAQ (reference sequence). The V gene lost 5 bases and the J gene lost 4 bases, with 7 bases spanning the gap. The CDR3 runs to 12 residues. DNA for the CDR3: TGTGCCAGCAGCCGAAGGGCAGATACGCAGTATTTT. Amino acid sequence: CASSRRADTQYF.

The gene calls are TRBV10-3 and TRBJ1-2; 7 bases line up with TRBD1. Germline CDR1 is ENHRY and CDR2 is SYGVKD. This CDR3 comprises 16 residues. After removal of 0 bases from V and 5 bases from J, the junction contained 9 bases not matched to a gene. The CDR3 nucleotides read TGTGCCATCAGTGAGTCTCGGTTTGGGGGACAGTATGGCTACACCTTC. This gives the protein CAISESRFGGQYGYTF.

The J gene is TRBJ1-5, the V gene TRBV6-1; the D gene is possibly TRBD1 (6 bases). This CDR3 comprises 14 residues. Germline loops: CDR1 MNHNS, CDR2 SASEGT. With 6 bases removed from V and 1 base from J, the gap between germline ends came to 10 bases. CDR3 DNA sequence: TGTGCCAGCAGGCCGGACAGCAGCAATCAGCCCCAGCATTTT. Its translation: CASRPDSSNQPQHF.

There are many counts of this clonotype. V and J are TRBV7-8 and TRBJ1-1; TRBD1 is a possible D gene (5 bases). Between the trimmed V and J ends, which lost 8 bases and 0 bases, there was a span of 16 bases. The CDR3 sequence is 15 residues long. Germline V lookup: CDR1 SGHVS, CDR2 FQNEAQ. The CDR3 DNA reads TGTGCCAGCCGATTGGGGGAGGGCATGAACACTGAAGCTTTCTTT. This codes for CASRLGEGMNTEAFF.

The V and J genes are TRBV19 and TRBJ1-1, with 9 bases identical to TRBD1. Per the germline V gene, CDR1 is LNHDA and CDR2 is SQIVND (reference sequence). The ends lost 9 bases at V and 3 bases at J; junction bases unmatched: 17. The CDR3 runs to 17 residues. DNA of the CDR3: TGTGCCAGCCGACGGGGACAGGGACCCGGGGTGGACACTGAAGCTTTCTTT. It encodes CASRRGQGPGVDTEAFF.

This clonotype was detected only a few times. In DNA form, the CDR3 reads TGTGCCACCAGTGGAACCACAGATACGCAGTATTTT. It encodes CATSGTTDTQYF. The rearrangement uses TRBV24-1 and TRBJ2-3; D call uncertain. V was cut by 5 bases and J by 2 bases, with 4 bases left in between. Germline-derived CDR1 and CDR2 are KGHDR and SFDVKD. This CDR3 has 12 residues.

This clonotype was seen only a few times. This chain uses TRBV11-2 with TRBJ1-1; D is unresolved. Germline CDR1 SGHAT, CDR2 FQNNGV. The CDR3 has 17 residues. The ends were cut back, 1 base at V and 4 bases at J, with 19 bases in the middle. Written as DNA, the CDR3 is TGTGCCAGCAGCTTAGGTTCTCGTGCAGGATCGAGCACTGAAGCTTTCTTT. Protein sequence: CASSLGSRAGSSTEAFF.

This clonotype appeared many times. This chain joins TRBV4-1 and TRBJ2-7, with 7 bases aligning to TRBD2. This CDR3 has 15 residues. The germline V gene encodes CDR1 MGHRA and CDR2 YSYEKL. The V gene end was trimmed by 1 base and the J gene end by 3 bases; junction bases not matched to a gene: 6. The CDR3 loop is CASSQGPSGGYEQYF. CDR3 sequence (DNA): TGCGCCAGCAGCCAAGGGCCTAGCGGAGGCTACGAGCAGTACTTC.

The V call is TRBV10-3, the J call TRBJ1-2, with no clear D. CDR1 ENHRY and CDR2 SYGVKD come from the germline V gene. This CDR3 is built from 11 residues. V was shortened by 7 bases and J by 7 bases, with 10 bases between the two germline ends. CDR3 coding DNA: TGTGCCATCATGGCTCAGGCTGGCTACACCTTC. This translates into CAIMAQAGYTF.

As concerns this clonotype: A much larger clone lies a single base off, so this may be a read error. The chain employs TRBV5-1 and TRBJ1-1; D gene uncertain. Germline CDR1 reads SGHRS; CDR2 reads YFSETQ. The CDR3 extends over 11 amino acids. The CDR3: CVSSERSEAFF. The CDR3 DNA reads TGCGTCAGCAGCGAGCGTTCTGAAGCTTTCTTT.

V gene TRBV7-9 combines with J gene TRBJ1-1; D uncertain. The CDR3 loop spans 13 amino acids. V lost 4 bases, J lost 3 bases, and 9 bases lay in between. Looked up from germline, CDR1 is SEHNR and CDR2 is FQNEAQ (reference sequence). The CDR3 nucleotides are TGTGCCAGCAGCTGGACGGAGTACACTGAAGCTTTCTTT. This sequence encodes CASSWTEYTEAFF.

Only a few counts were recorded for this clonotype. The CDR3 DNA reads TGTGCCAGCAGCTTAAGGGTGTCCTACGAGCAGTACTTC. This sequence encodes CASSLRVSYEQYF. This chain joins TRBV7-9 and TRBJ2-7; D is unclear. CDR1 is SEHNR and CDR2 is FQNEAQ in the germline V gene (reference sequence). With 2 bases removed from V and 1 base from J, the gap between germline ends came to 6 bases. The CDR3 contains 13 residues. Combining the CDR3 with reference TRBV7-9 and TRBJ2-7 gives the whole variable domain DTGVSQNPRHKITKRGQNVTFRCDPISEHNRLYWYRQTLGQGPEFLTYFQNEAQLEKSRLLSDRFSAERPKGSFSTLEIQRTEQGDSAMYLCASSLRVSYEQYFGPGTRLTVT.

Comment on this clonotype: This may stem from a read error, because a much larger clone lies one nucleotide away. The conserved final phenylalanine or tryptophan is absent from the CDR3, which likely points to a read error. V is TRBV19 and J is TRBJ2-7, with D possibly TRBD2 on 6 matching bases. The V end lost 5 bases, the J end lost 0 bases, and 11 bases lay between the germline ends. The CDR3 is 14 amino acids. Germline V gives CDR1 LNHDA, CDR2 SQIVND (reference sequence). CDR3 in DNA: TGTGCCAGTAGTCTGCGGGACGGCTCCTACGAGCAGTACTCC. This codes for CASSLRDGSYEQYS.

V is TRBV29-1 and J is TRBJ1-1; TRBD1 is a possible D gene (5 bases). Germline V gene data show CDR1 as SQVTM and CDR2 as ANQGSEA. V dropped 3 bases and J dropped 10 bases, with 15 bases sitting between them. There are 12 residues in the CDR3. The CDR3 region has the DNA TGCAGCGTTGAGGGACGGGGGGAGCGAGCTTTCTTT. Amino acids: CSVEGRGERAFF.

The chain links TRBV27 to TRBJ1-2; 7 bases line up with TRBD1. The germline V gene has CDR1 MNHEY and CDR2 SMNVEV (reference sequence). J gave up 3 bases and V 6 bases, and 7 bases lay outside the gene matches. This CDR3 is 14 amino acids long. Written as DNA, the CDR3 is TGTGCCAGCAGCCCGACAGGGACGTACTATGGCTACACCTTC. This translates into CASSPTGTYYGYTF.

Only one count was recorded for this clonotype. The chain is built from TRBV12-3 or TRBV12-4 and TRBJ1-1; unclear D gene. The CDR3 runs to 12 residues. Deletions cut 6 bases from V and 6 bases from J, with 11 bases between. This chain's CDR3 is CASSRGGAEAFF. The CDR3, as DNA: TGTGCCAGCAGCCGGGGTGGCGCTGAAGCTTTCTTT.

The chain joins TRBV7-9 to TRBJ1-5, with D perhaps matching TRBD1 (6 bases). Trimming pared 6 bases from V and 3 bases from J, leaving 12 bases between. The CDR3 loop spans 14 amino acids. Germline V gene lookup returns CDR1 SEHNR and CDR2 FQNEAQ (reference sequence). CDR3 amino acids: CASSSDSYNQPQHF. CDR3 sequence (DNA): TGTGCCAGCAGTTCGGACAGCTACAATCAGCCCCAGCATTTT.

This clonotype showed up many times. The chain uses TRBV19 and TRBJ1-1; D is ambiguous. This CDR3 comprises 15 residues. Germline lookup yields CDR1 LNHDA and CDR2 SQIVND (reference sequence). V lost 1 base and J lost 1, with 10 bases in between. CDR3 region: CASSIGSLANTEAFF. The CDR3 DNA follows: TGTGCCAGTAGTATAGGTAGTTTGGCGAACACTGAAGCTTTCTTT.

The rearrangement links TRBV10-3 to TRBJ2-3; 15 bases line up with TRBD2. Germline V lookup: CDR1 ENHRY, CDR2 SYGVKD. CDR3 size: 17 residues. J lost 7 bases, V lost 3 bases, and 8 bases had no gene match. DNA of the CDR3: TGTGCCATCAGTGAACGGCCAGGGACTAGCGGGAGGCATACGCAGTATTTT. It translates to CAISERPGTSGRHTQYF.